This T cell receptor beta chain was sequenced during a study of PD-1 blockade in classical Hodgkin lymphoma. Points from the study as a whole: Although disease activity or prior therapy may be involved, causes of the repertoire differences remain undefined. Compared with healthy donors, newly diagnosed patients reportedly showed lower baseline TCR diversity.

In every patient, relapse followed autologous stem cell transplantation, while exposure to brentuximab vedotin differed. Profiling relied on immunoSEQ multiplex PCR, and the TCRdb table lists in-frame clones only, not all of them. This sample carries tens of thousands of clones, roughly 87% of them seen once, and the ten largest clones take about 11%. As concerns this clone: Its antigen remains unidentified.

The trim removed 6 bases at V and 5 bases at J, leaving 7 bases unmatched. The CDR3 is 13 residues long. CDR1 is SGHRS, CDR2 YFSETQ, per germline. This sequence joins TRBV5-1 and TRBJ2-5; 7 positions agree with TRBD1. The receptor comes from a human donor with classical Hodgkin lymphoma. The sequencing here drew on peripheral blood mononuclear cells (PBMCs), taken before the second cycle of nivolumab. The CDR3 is CASTPRGPETQYF. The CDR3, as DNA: TGCGCCAGCACCCCTAGGGGGCCGGAGACCCAGTACTTC.